These 22 T cell receptor beta chains share one sample of origin, sequenced in a study of cytomegalovirus exposure and HLA in healthy donors. The PCR ran on 60 Vbeta and 13 Jbeta primers. This table comes from immunoSEQ multiplex PCR, and its TCRdb copy is limited to in-frame clones, with some not included. The sample shows some 120,000 clones, 70% to 80% of them seen only once. Sample: PBMCs. The origin of the receptors is a woman aged 45 to 65 in good health and CMV-seropositive.

This clone was seen once. The chain joins TRBV4-3 to TRBJ2-3, with 11 bases aligning to TRBD2. Germline values: CDR1 LGHNA, CDR2 YSLEER. J lost 3 bases, V lost 0 bases, and 14 bases had no gene match. The CDR3 runs 20 residues. This CDR3 reads CASSQDLATSGAGLTDTQYF. Here the CDR3 DNA reads TGCGCCAGCAGCCAAGATCTTGCGACTAGCGGGGCCGGGCTGACAGATACGCAGTATTTT.

The J gene is TRBJ1-2, the V gene TRBV5-4; weak D call: TRBD1 (6 bases). Germline CDR1 reads SGHNT; CDR2 reads YYREEE (reference sequence). The CDR3 length is 13 residues. Deletions cut 3 bases from V and 7 bases from J, with 13 bases between. CDR3: CASSWAGAGGYTF. DNA of the CDR3: TGTGCCAGCAGCTGGGCAGGGGCTGGTGGCTACACCTTC.

This clone was recorded once. This chain joins TRBV4-3 and TRBJ2-7; D may be TRBD2 (5 bases). Trimming pared 0 bases from V and 3 bases from J, leaving 12 bases between. The CDR3 runs 15 residues. Germline CDR1 and CDR2: LGHNA and YSLEER. CDR3 in amino acids: CASSQDNQRSYEQYF. Here the CDR3 DNA reads TGCGCCAGCAGCCAAGATAACCAGCGGAGCTACGAGCAGTACTTC.

The chain uses TRBV6-5 and TRBJ1-6; a possible D gene is TRBD1 (6 bases). The germline V gene has CDR1 MNHEY and CDR2 SVGAGI. The CDR3 sequence is 15 residues long. V dropped 7 bases and J dropped 7 bases, with 17 bases sitting between them. The CDR3 DNA reads TGTGCCAGCACCAGGGGCCCGGGGGGGAATTCACCCCTCCACTTT. Its protein is CASTRGPGGNSPLHF.

The chain combines TRBV27 with TRBJ2-3; no reliable D call. Germline V gene lookup returns CDR1 MNHEY and CDR2 SMNVEV (reference sequence). The V end lost 3 bases, the J end lost 4 bases, and 8 bases lay between the germline ends. This CDR3 has 13 residues. The DNA of the CDR3 is TGTGCCAGCAGTTTGAGATTCGCAGATACGCAGTATTTT. Amino acid sequence: CASSLRFADTQYF.

The chain is built from TRBV7-8 and TRBJ2-5; weak D call: TRBD1 (6 bases). Trimming pared 3 bases from V and 0 bases from J, leaving 11 bases between. This CDR3 contains 15 residues. The germline V gene encodes CDR1 SGHVS and CDR2 FQNEAQ. The DNA of the CDR3 is TGTGCCAGCAGCTTGGGATGGACAGACCAAGAGACCCAGTACTTC. Translated, it gives CASSLGWTDQETQYF.

The chain recombines TRBV5-6 with TRBJ1-3; D is unclear. Trimming stripped 0 bases from V and 3 bases from J, with 7 bases between. Germline-derived CDR1 and CDR2 are SGHDT and YYEEEE. The CDR3 length is 14 residues. The CDR3 sequence is CASSLDRLGNTIYF. The CDR3 DNA reads TGTGCCAGCAGCTTGGATAGACTTGGAAACACCATATATTTT.

V gene TRBV5-1 combines with J gene TRBJ1-1; D might be TRBD1 (6 bases). Germline lookup yields CDR1 SGHRS and CDR2 YFSETQ. The length of the CDR3 is 13 residues. The V and J ends lost 4 bases and 4 bases respectively, with 11 bases between them. The CDR3 is CASSTAGATEAFF. In nucleotides, the CDR3 is TGCGCCAGCAGCACAGCAGGGGCCACTGAAGCTTTCTTT. Full variable domain (outside the CDR3, taken from reference TRBV5-1 and TRBJ1-1): KAGVTQTPRYLIKTRGQQVTLSCSPISGHRSVSWYQQTPGQGLQFLFEYFSETQRNKGNFPGRFSGRQFSNSRSEMNVSTLELGDSALYLCASSTAGATEAFFGQGTRLTVV.

The J gene is TRBJ1-2, the V gene TRBV7-2, with 7 bases lining up with TRBD1. V lost 4 bases, J lost 6 bases, and 11 bases stayed unmatched. This CDR3 is built from 15 residues. Germline V lookup: CDR1 SGHTA, CDR2 FQGNSA. The chain's CDR3 is CASSSGGEGAHGYTF. The DNA for the CDR3 is TGTGCCAGCAGCTCCGGGGGCGAGGGGGCCCATGGCTACACCTTC.

The V call is TRBV6-6, the J call TRBJ2-7; D perhaps matches TRBD1 (6 bases). The CDR3 has 16 residues. Trimming cost V 2 bases and J 2 bases, with 16 bases left between them. Looked up from germline, CDR1 is MNHNY and CDR2 is SVGAGI (reference sequence). The CDR3 bases are TGTGCCAGCAGTTACCCCACAGGGATGGTCCCCTACGAGCAGTACTTC. Protein product: CASSYPTGMVPYEQYF.

The rearrangement links TRBV4-1 to TRBJ2-3; TRBD2 matches at 7 bases. The CDR3 totals 14 residues. CDR1 is MGHRA and CDR2 is YSYEKL in the germline V gene. The V and J ends lost 4 bases and 2 bases, in that order; junction bases with no gene match: 3. The chain's CDR3 is CASSLAGVTDTQYF. In DNA, the CDR3 is TGCGCCAGCAGCCTGGCGGGGGTCACAGATACGCAGTATTTT.

The chain is built from TRBV5-1 and TRBJ2-2; D perhaps matches TRBD2 (6 bases). CDR3 size: 14 residues. Trimming cost V 0 bases and J 6 bases, with 9 bases left between them. The V gene's germline CDR1 is SGHRS and CDR2 YFSETQ. CDR3 region: CASSLDPGAGELFF. CDR3 sequence (DNA): TGCGCCAGCAGCTTGGACCCGGGGGCCGGGGAGCTGTTTTTT.

The gene calls are TRBV4-2 and TRBJ2-1; 16 bases agree with TRBD2. V dropped 0 bases and J dropped 8; count of bases not matched to a gene: 7. This CDR3 region has 18 residues. The germline V gene encodes CDR1 LGHNA and CDR2 YNFKEQ. Written as DNA, the CDR3 is TGTGCCAGCAGCCAAGAGGGACTAGCGGGGGGGCTCGGGCATGAGCAGTTCTTC. This gives the protein CASSQEGLAGGLGHEQFF.

The chain recombines TRBV7-2 with TRBJ2-2; TRBD2 is a possible D gene (7 bases). The CDR3 extends over 16 amino acids. The V gene lost 1 base and the J gene lost 10 bases, with 19 bases spanning the gap. The V gene's germline CDR1 is SGHTA and CDR2 FQGNSA. CDR3 bases: TGTGCCAGCAGCTTAGATAAAGTGGGGGGGCTCCTGGAGCTGTTTTTT. Protein sequence: CASSLDKVGGLLELFF.

The gene calls are TRBV29-1 and TRBJ1-2; TRBD1 matches 8 bases. CDR1 and CDR2 (germline): SQVTM, ANQGSEA. The CDR3 loop spans 11 amino acids. After removal of 8 bases from V and 4 bases from J, the junction contained 3 bases not matched to a gene. CDR3 residues: CSIGQGYGYTF. Here the CDR3 DNA reads TGCAGCATAGGACAGGGCTATGGCTACACCTTC.

V is TRBV19 and J is TRBJ2-5; D may be TRBD2 (5 bases). Deletions cut 4 bases from V and 5 bases from J, with 11 bases between. The CDR3 length is 13 residues. Germline loops: CDR1 LNHDA, CDR2 SQIVND (reference sequence). The CDR3 nucleotides are TGTGCCAGTAGTAACCAGCGCGGGGAGACCCAGTACTTC. Translating it yields CASSNQRGETQYF.

The V gene is TRBV29-1, the J gene TRBJ1-1, with TRBD1 matching over 8 bases. The CDR3 runs to 16 residues. After removal of 3 bases from V and 3 bases from J, the junction contained 12 bases not matched to a gene. Germline values: CDR1 SQVTM, CDR2 ANQGSEA. The CDR3 here is CSVEDRLRGLDTEAFF. Written as DNA, the CDR3 is TGCAGCGTTGAGGATCGCCTCAGGGGGCTGGACACTGAAGCTTTCTTT. The full variable domain, in which reference TRBV29-1 and TRBJ1-1 provide the parts outside the CDR3, is SAVISQKPSRDICQRGTSLTIQCQVDSQVTMMFWYRQQPGQSLTLIATANQGSEATYESGFVIDKFPISRPNLTFSTLTVSNMSPEDSSIYLCSVEDRLRGLDTEAFFGQGTRLTVV.

This clone has a handful of counts. V usage is TRBV5-1 and J usage is TRBJ2-2; D is unclear. Trimming shortened V by 2 bases and J by 8 bases, and 4 bases separated the two germline ends. This CDR3 is 11 amino acids long. Germline V lookup: CDR1 SGHRS, CDR2 YFSETQ. CDR3 nucleotide sequence: TGCGCCAGCAGCTTCTTAGGGGAGCTGTTTTTT. It is translated as CASSFLGELFF.

As regards this clone: Other DNA sequences in the same sample also yield this CDR3. The genes are TRBV27 and TRBJ1-6; D is unclear. In germline, CDR1 is MNHEY, CDR2 SMNVEV (reference sequence). Deletions cut 3 bases from V and 14 bases from J, with 17 bases between. The CDR3 spans 14 residues. CDR3: CASSFRVGGNSLHF. The CDR3 DNA is TGTGCCAGCAGTTTCCGAGTGGGAGGCAATTCCCTCCACTTT.

The chain is built from TRBV11-1 and TRBJ2-2, with D unresolved. The CDR3 is 12 amino acids. V was trimmed by 6 bases and J by 5 bases, leaving 7 bases between them. Germline V gene sequence: CDR1 SGHAT, CDR2 FQDESV (reference sequence). The CDR3 sequence is CASSAGTGELFF. The CDR3 coding sequence is TGTGCCAGCAGTGCAGGTACCGGGGAGCTGTTTTTT.

Of note for this clone: This sample includes further DNA sequences coding for the same CDR3. The chain carries TRBV29-1 and TRBJ1-2; 8 bases agree with TRBD1. The length of the CDR3 is 11 residues. The trim removed 6 bases at V and 7 bases at J, leaving 4 bases unmatched. Germline CDR1 reads SQVTM; CDR2 reads ANQGSEA. CDR3 loop: CSVWTGFGYTF. In DNA, the CDR3 is TGCAGCGTCTGGACAGGGTTTGGCTACACCTTC.

This chain uses TRBV6-1 with TRBJ1-2, with a weak D call TRBD1 (6 bases). In germline, CDR1 is MNHNS, CDR2 SASEGT. V was cut by 4 bases and J by 3 bases, with 15 bases left in between. The CDR3 extends over 15 amino acids. The CDR3 reads CASSVSHRADYGYTF. In DNA form, the CDR3 reads TGTGCCAGCAGTGTGAGTCACAGGGCCGACTATGGCTACACCTTC.